This TCR beta chain was recovered during a study of blood T cell repertoires in COVID-19. Looking at the study overall: In each case, the material was cDNA or gDNA derived from T cells, B-cell-depleted T cells, or PBMCs.

Generated by immunoSEQ multiplex PCR, the TCRdb table keeps only in-frame clones and is missing some. This sample has more than 90,000 clones, with about 86% found just once. Germline assignment: CDR1 SGHVS and CDR2 FNYEAQ. Trimming took 3 bases from V and 2 from J, leaving 6 bases between them. The CDR3 loop spans 13 amino acids. The sequencing sample was made of peripheral blood. This receptor was taken from a man in his 60s with acute or convalescent COVID-19. The chain recombines TRBV7-6 with TRBJ2-3; no clear D gene. CDR3 loop: CASSLWATDTQYF. CDR3 coding DNA: TGTGCCAGCAGCTTGTGGGCCACAGATACGCAGTATTTT.